The next 18 T cell receptor beta chains were all read from a single sample in a study of T cell responses to AZD1222 COVID-19 vaccine. Libraries were prepared by immunoSEQ multiplex PCR; TCRdb keeps only in-frame clonotypes and omits some of them. The repertoire holds 120,000 to 150,000 clones, with 90% as singletons. Sample: peripheral blood, taken 28 days after the second AZD1222 dose. The receptors originated from an adult who received the AZD1222 COVID-19 vaccine.

The chain has TRBV7-2 and TRBJ1-3; D is unclear. CDR1 is SGHTA and CDR2 is FQGNSA in the germline V gene. Trimming took 1 base from V and 7 from J, leaving 17 bases between them. There are 16 residues in the CDR3. The CDR3 is CASSLDLATPWNTIYF. The CDR3 bases are TGTGCCAGCAGCTTAGATTTAGCCACCCCCTGGAACACCATATATTTT.

The chain couples TRBV5-1 to TRBJ2-1; D is unclear. Germline V gene data show CDR1 as SGHRS and CDR2 as YFSETQ. The length of the CDR3 is 11 residues. The germline V and J ends were trimmed by 0 bases and 9 bases, with 4 bases remaining between them. CDR3 nucleotide sequence: TGCGCCAGCAGCTTGGTGGGTGAGCAGTTCTTC. This encodes CASSLVGEQFF.

The rearrangement links TRBV7-9 to TRBJ1-3, with D perhaps matching TRBD1 (6 bases). CDR1 is SEHNR and CDR2 is FQNEAQ in the germline V gene (reference sequence). Trimming removed 2 bases from V and 2 bases from J, with 13 bases in between. The CDR3 totals 16 residues. The CDR3 reads CASSLPRGGAGNTIYF. CDR3 coding DNA: TGTGCCAGCAGCTTACCCAGGGGAGGTGCTGGAAACACCATATATTTT.

The chain carries TRBV14 and TRBJ2-3; D is ambiguous. Looked up from germline, CDR1 is SGHDN and CDR2 is FVKESK. The CDR3 sequence is 14 residues long. V shed 6 bases and J shed 2 bases, with 12 bases lying between them. This CDR3 reads CASRRYDNTDTQYF. The DNA for the CDR3 is TGTGCCAGCAGAAGATACGACAACACAGATACGCAGTATTTT.

This sequence joins TRBV5-1 and TRBJ2-4; D is undetermined. The V gene lost 0 bases and the J gene lost 6 bases, with 7 bases spanning the gap. The CDR3 length is 13 residues. From germline, CDR1 is SGHRS and CDR2 YFSETQ. The CDR3 here is CASSLEGVNIQYF. The CDR3 DNA reads TGCGCCAGCAGCTTGGAGGGCGTAAACATTCAGTACTTC.

The rearrangement joins TRBV15 to TRBJ1-6; tentative D call: TRBD1 (5 bases). The V end was cut by 1 base, the J end by 10 bases, with 14 bases between. The CDR3 length is 15 residues. From germline, CDR1 is LNHNV and CDR2 YYDKDF (reference sequence). For the CDR3, the DNA is TGTGCCACCAGCAGAGTTAAGGGGTCCACATCACCCCTCCACTTT. This translates into CATSRVKGSTSPLHF.

The V call is TRBV2, the J call TRBJ2-1; D might be TRBD2 (5 bases). The CDR3 is 13 residues long. Germline CDR1 reads SNHLY; CDR2 reads FYNNEI. The ends were cut back, 8 bases at V and 0 bases at J, with 8 bases in the middle. In nucleotides, the CDR3 is TGTGCCAGCGGGAGAGTCTCCTACAATGAGCAGTTCTTC. Translated: CASGRVSYNEQFF.

The chain uses TRBV6-1 and TRBJ1-2, with D possibly being TRBD1 (5 bases). Germline lookup yields CDR1 MNHNS and CDR2 SASEGT. Trimming shortened V by 2 bases and J by 3 bases, and 13 bases separated the two germline ends. The CDR3 loop spans 15 amino acids. The CDR3 reads CASSESGGGDYGYTF. CDR3 DNA sequence: TGTGCCAGCAGTGAATCGGGCGGGGGTGACTATGGCTACACCTTC.

The chain links TRBV28 to TRBJ1-2; no clear D. Trimming pared 5 bases from V and 3 bases from J, leaving 13 bases between. Germline V lookup: CDR1 MDHEN, CDR2 SYDVKM. CDR3 size: 14 residues. This CDR3 reads CASSSDGDYYGYTF. DNA of the CDR3: TGTGCCAGCAGTAGTGACGGAGACTACTATGGCTACACCTTC.

This chain links TRBV14 with TRBJ2-1; D is ambiguous. V lost 0 bases and J lost 4, with 10 bases in between. The CDR3 sequence is 15 residues long. Germline CDR1 reads SGHDN; CDR2 reads FVKESK. CDR3 sequence (DNA): TGTGCCAGCAGCCAAGACGCTACGTGGTACAATGAGCAGTTCTTC. It yields the protein CASSQDATWYNEQFF.

This chain uses TRBV28 with TRBJ1-4; 9 nucleotides line up with TRBD1. Trimming took 6 bases from V and 8 from J; bases not matched to a gene: 16. In germline, CDR1 is MDHEN, CDR2 SYDVKM. This CDR3 has 17 amino acids. In DNA form, the CDR3 reads TGTGCCAGCAGCTCACTCTATAGGACAGGGGTAGGGGAAAAACTGTTTTTT. This gives the protein CASSSLYRTGVGEKLFF.

This chain joins TRBV28 and TRBJ1-1; possible D gene TRBD1, 6 bases. The CDR3 runs 13 residues. V was pared by 2 bases and J by 10 bases, with 14 bases between. Looked up from germline, CDR1 is MDHEN and CDR2 is SYDVKM. The CDR3 protein is CASSLNWGAAAFF. In nucleotides, the CDR3 is TGTGCCAGCAGTTTAAATTGGGGGGCCGCAGCTTTCTTT.

The chain uses TRBV12-5 and TRBJ2-1; 11 bases align to TRBD2. Germline V CDR1 and CDR2: LGHNT, FRNRAP. The CDR3 length is 15 residues. Trimming at V came to 6 bases and at J to 4 bases, leaving 5 bases not matched to a gene. DNA for the CDR3: TGTGCTAGTGGAAGTAGACTAGCGGGGTACAATGAGCAGTTCTTC. This sequence encodes CASGSRLAGYNEQFF. Drawing the rest from reference TRBV12-5 and TRBJ2-1, the complete variable domain is DARVTQTPRHKVTEMGQEVTMRCQPILGHNTVFWYRQTMMQGLELLAYFRNRAPLDDSGMPKDRFSAEMPDATLATLKIQPSEPRDSAVYFCASGSRLAGYNEQFFGPGTRLTVL.

The chain couples TRBV7-2 to TRBJ2-3; 8 positions agree with TRBD1. V lost 5 bases, J lost 6 bases, and 10 bases stayed unmatched. This CDR3 has 15 residues. Germline-derived CDR1 and CDR2 are SGHTA and FQGNSA. CDR3 sequence reads: CASSPRQGIGDTQYF. The CDR3 region has the DNA TGTGCCAGCAGCCCTAGACAGGGGATTGGGGATACGCAGTATTTT.

The rearrangement joins TRBV25-1 to TRBJ1-2, with D maybe TRBD1 (6 bases). With 6 bases removed from V and 8 bases from J, the gap between germline ends came to 13 bases. Germline-derived CDR1 and CDR2 are MGHDK and SYGVNS. The CDR3 runs 12 residues. The DNA for the CDR3 is TGTGCCAGCAGGGAAGGTCAGGGGGGCTACACCTTC. This codes for CASREGQGGYTF.

This chain joins TRBV11-3 and TRBJ2-5; D is unresolved. V was pared by 1 base and J by 7 bases, with 10 bases between. Germline lookup yields CDR1 SGHNT and CDR2 YENEEA. CDR3 length equals 13 residues. In nucleotides, the CDR3 is TGTGCCAGCAGCTTAGGGGCCTTGGGGACCCAGTACTTC. Translating gives CASSLGALGTQYF.

V is TRBV4-2 and J is TRBJ2-2; the D gene is possibly TRBD2 (6 bases). CDR1 is LGHNA, CDR2 YNFKEQ, per germline. V lost 0 bases and J 1 base, leaving 9 bases between the germline ends. The CDR3 totals 16 residues. The CDR3 nucleotides read TGTGCCAGCAGCCAAGAGGCAGCGGGGAACACCGGGGAGCTGTTTTTT. This codes for CASSQEAAGNTGELFF.

A single count supports this clone. V and J are TRBV19 and TRBJ1-4; 10 nucleotides line up with TRBD1. The germline CDR1 and CDR2 sequences are LNHDA and SQIVND (reference sequence). The V segment lost 4 bases and the J segment 7 bases; nucleotides outside the gene matches: 9. The CDR3 contains 16 residues. CDR3 residues: CASSNDRGRRGEKLFF. The CDR3 DNA reads as TGTGCCAGTAGTAACGACAGGGGGCGGCGGGGTGAAAAACTGTTTTTT.